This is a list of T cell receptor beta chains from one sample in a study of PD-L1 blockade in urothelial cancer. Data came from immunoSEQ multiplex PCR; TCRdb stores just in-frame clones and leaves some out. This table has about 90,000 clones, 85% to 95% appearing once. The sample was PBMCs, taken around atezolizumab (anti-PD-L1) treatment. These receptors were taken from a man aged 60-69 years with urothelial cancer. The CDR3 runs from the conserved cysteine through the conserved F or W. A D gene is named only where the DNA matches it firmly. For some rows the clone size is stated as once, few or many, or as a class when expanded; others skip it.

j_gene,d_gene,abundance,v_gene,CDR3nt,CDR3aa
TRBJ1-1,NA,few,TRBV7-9,TGTGCCAGCAGCTCCGCCGACGTACGAAGGAGTGAAGCTTTCTTT,CASSSADVRRSEAFF
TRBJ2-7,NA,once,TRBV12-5,TGTGCTAGTGGACCTACAGGGAATGGTTCCTACGAGCAGTACTTC,CASGPTGNGSYEQYF
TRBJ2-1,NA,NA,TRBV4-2,TGTGCCAGCAGCCAAGGGGGGGGCCACAATGAGCAGTTCTTC,CASSQGGGHNEQFF
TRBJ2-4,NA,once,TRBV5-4,TGTGCCAGCAGCTTGGTTCAGGGGGGATTAGCCAAAAACATTCAGTACTTC,CASSLVQGGLAKNIQYF
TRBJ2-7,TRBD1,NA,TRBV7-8,TGTGCCAGCAGCCCACAAACCGGGACAGGGTCCTACGAGCAGTACTTC,CASSPQTGTGSYEQYF
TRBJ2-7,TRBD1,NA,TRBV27,TGTGCCAGCAGTCCCCGGGACAGGGGCTACGAGCAGTACTTC,CASSPRDRGYEQYF
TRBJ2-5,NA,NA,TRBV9,TGTGCCAGCAGCCTGGGCCAGGGCTTTTTTGATCTGGAGACCCAGTACTTC,CASSLGQGFFDLETQYF
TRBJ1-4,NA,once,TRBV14,TGTGCCAGCAGCCAAGATACAGTTAATGAAAAACTGTTTTTT,CASSQDTVNEKLFF
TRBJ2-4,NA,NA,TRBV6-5,TGTGCCAGCTCAGACTCCGTGGACATTCAGTACTTC,CASSDSVDIQYF
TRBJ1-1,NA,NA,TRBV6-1,TGTGCCAGCAGTGAAGATGTCAGGGGTGCTTTCTTT,CASSEDVRGAFF
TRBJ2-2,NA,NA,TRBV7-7,TGTGCTAGCAGCTTCCAGGGGGGTGACGGGGAGCTGTTTTTT,CASSFQGGDGELFF
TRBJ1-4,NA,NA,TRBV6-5,TGTGCCAGCAGTAGGACAGTTGCAACTAATGAAAAACTGTTTTTT,CASSRTVATNEKLFF
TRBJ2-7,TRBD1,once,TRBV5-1,TGCGCCAGCAGCGTCACCGGGACAGGCAACGAGCAGTACTTC,CASSVTGTGNEQYF
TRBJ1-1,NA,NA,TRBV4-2,TGTGCCAGCAGCCAAGACAGGGGTGGGAGTGAAGCTTTCTTT,CASSQDRGGSEAFF
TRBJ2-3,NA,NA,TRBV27,TGTGCCAGCAGTTTAGGACTGGCAAGCACAGATACGCAGTATTTT,CASSLGLASTDTQYF
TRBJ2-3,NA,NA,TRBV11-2,TGTGCCAGCAGCTTAGTCAGGGGGGCAGGGGCAGATACGCAGTATTTT,CASSLVRGAGADTQYF
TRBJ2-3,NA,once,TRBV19,TGTGCCAGTAGTATGGACACCCATAGCACAGATACGCAGTATTTT,CASSMDTHSTDTQYF
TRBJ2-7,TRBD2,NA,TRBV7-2,TGTGCCAGCAGCTCGGGGGGAGTCTACTACGAGCAGTACTTC,CASSSGGVYYEQYF
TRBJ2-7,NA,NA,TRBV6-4,TGTGCCAGCAGTGACTCGAAGCGGCAGCCGGACCTCTACGAGCAGTACTTC,CASSDSKRQPDLYEQYF
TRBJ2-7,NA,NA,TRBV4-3,TGCGCCAGCAGCCAAGACCTGAGGAACTACGAGCAGTACTTC,CASSQDLRNYEQYF
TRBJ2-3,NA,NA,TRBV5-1,TGCGCCAGCAGCTCCTACTCTTTCACAGATACGCAGTATTTT,CASSSYSFTDTQYF
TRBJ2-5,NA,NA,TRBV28,TGTGCCAGCAGTTTGAGTATGGTGGAGACCCAGTACTTC,CASSLSMVETQYF
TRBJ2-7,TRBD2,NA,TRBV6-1,TGTGCCAGCAGTGAAGGGACTAGGGTCTACGAGCAGTACTTC,CASSEGTRVYEQYF
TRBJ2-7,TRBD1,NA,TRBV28,TGTGCCAGCAGTCCACTTGACAGGGGGACTCTCGAGCAGTACTTC,CASSPLDRGTLEQYF
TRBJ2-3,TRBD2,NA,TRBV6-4,TGTGCCAGCAGTGACTCGGGGACTAGCAGCACGCAGTATTTT,CASSDSGTSSTQYF
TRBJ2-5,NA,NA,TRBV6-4,TGTGCCAGCAGTGACTACAGGGGGGGCGAGGTTTCTCAAGAGACCCAGTACTTC,CASSDYRGGEVSQETQYF
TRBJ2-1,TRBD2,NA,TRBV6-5,TGTGCCAGCAGTCTAGCGGGAGTACGTGTGAATGAGCAGTTCTTC,CASSLAGVRVNEQFF
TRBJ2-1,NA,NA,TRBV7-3,TGTGCCAGCAGCTCAGAGGTTGGAGAGCAGTTCTTC,CASSSEVGEQFF
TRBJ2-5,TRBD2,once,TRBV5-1,TGCGCCAGCCGAGCGGGAGGGCCAAGAGAGACCCAGTACTTC,CASRAGGPRETQYF
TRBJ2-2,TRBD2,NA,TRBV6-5,TGTGCCAGCAGATTTAGCGGGGGGGTTTCCGGGGAGCTGTTTTTT,CASRFSGGVSGELFF
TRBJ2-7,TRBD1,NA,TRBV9,TGTGCCGGCAGCGGGCCCGGACAGGGTTTTTCGGGGGAGCAGTACTTC,CAGSGPGQGFSGEQYF
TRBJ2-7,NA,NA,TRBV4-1,TGCGCCAGCAGCCAAGAGGGCTGGTCCTACGAGCAGTACTTC,CASSQEGWSYEQYF